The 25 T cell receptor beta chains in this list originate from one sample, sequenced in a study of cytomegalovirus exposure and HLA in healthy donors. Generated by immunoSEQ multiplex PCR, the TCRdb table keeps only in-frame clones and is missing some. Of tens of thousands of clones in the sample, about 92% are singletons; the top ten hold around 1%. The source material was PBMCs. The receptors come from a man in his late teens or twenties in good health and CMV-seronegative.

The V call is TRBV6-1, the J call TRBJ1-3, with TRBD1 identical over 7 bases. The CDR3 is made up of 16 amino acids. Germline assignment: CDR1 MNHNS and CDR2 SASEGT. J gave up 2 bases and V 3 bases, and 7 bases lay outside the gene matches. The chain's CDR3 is CASSEGPGTAGNTIYF. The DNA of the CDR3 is TGTGCCAGCAGTGAGGGCCCGGGGACAGCTGGAAACACCATATATTTT.

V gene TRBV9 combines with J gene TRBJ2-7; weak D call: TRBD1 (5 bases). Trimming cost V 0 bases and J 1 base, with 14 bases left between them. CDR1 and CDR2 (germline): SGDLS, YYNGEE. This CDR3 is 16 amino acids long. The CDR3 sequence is CASSVVPDRNSYEQYF. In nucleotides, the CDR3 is TGTGCCAGCAGCGTAGTGCCCGACAGAAATTCCTACGAGCAGTACTTC.

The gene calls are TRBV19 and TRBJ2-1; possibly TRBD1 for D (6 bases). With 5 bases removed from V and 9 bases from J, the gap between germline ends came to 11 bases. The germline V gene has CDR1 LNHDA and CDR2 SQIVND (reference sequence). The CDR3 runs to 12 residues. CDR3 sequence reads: CASSPHRAEQFF. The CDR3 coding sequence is TGTGCCAGTAGTCCACACAGGGCTGAGCAGTTCTTC.

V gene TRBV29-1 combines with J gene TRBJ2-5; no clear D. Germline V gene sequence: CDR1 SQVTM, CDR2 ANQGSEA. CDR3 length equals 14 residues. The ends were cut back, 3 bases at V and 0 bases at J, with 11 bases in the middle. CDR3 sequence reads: CSVDMGQNQETQYF. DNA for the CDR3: TGCAGCGTTGATATGGGCCAGAACCAAGAGACCCAGTACTTC. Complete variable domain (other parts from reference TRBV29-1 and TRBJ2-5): SAVISQKPSRDICQRGTSLTIQCQVDSQVTMMFWYRQQPGQSLTLIATANQGSEATYESGFVIDKFPISRPNLTFSTLTVSNMSPEDSSIYLCSVDMGQNQETQYFGPGTRLLVL.

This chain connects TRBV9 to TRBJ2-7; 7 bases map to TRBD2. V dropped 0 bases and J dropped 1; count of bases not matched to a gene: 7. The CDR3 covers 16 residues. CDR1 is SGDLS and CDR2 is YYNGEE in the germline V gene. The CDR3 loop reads CASSVGLAEISYEQYF. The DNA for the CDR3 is TGTGCCAGCAGCGTAGGGCTAGCGGAGATTTCCTACGAGCAGTACTTC.

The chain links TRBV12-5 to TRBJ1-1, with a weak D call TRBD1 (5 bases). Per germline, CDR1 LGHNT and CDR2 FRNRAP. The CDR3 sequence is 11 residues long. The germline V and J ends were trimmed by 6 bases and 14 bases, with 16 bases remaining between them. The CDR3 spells CASGQTRATFF. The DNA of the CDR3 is TGTGCTAGTGGGCAAACCAGGGCGACCTTCTTT.

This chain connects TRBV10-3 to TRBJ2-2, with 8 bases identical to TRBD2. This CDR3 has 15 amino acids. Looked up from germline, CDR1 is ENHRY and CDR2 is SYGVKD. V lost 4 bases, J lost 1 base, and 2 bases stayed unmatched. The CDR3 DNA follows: TGTGCCATCAGTGGGGGACTAGTGAACACCGGGGAGCTGTTTTTT. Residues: CAISGGLVNTGELFF.

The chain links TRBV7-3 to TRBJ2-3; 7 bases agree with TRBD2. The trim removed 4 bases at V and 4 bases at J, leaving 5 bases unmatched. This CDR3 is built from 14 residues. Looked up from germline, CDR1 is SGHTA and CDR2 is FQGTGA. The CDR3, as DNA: TGTGCCAGCAGCTCGACTAGCCCCGCAGATACGCAGTATTTT. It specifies CASSSTSPADTQYF.

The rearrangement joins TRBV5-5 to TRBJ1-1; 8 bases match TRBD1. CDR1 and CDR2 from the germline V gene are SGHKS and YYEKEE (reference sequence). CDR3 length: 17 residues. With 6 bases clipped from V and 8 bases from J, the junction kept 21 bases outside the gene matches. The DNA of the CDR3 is TGTGCCAGCACCACTTGGGTACAGGGGGACGTGGTAAGAGAAGCTTTCTTT. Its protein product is CASTTWVQGDVVREAFF. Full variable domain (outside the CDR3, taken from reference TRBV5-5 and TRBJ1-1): DAGVTQSPTHLIKTRGQQVTLRCSPISGHKSVSWYQQVLGQGPQFIFQYYEKEERGRGNFPDRFSARQFPNYSSELNVNALLLGDSALYLCASTTWVQGDVVREAFFGQGTRLTVV.

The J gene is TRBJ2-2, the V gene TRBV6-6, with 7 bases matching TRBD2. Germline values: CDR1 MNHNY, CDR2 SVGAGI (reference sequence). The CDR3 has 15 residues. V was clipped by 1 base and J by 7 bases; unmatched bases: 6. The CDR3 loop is CASSYWEGLGGELFF. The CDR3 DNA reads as TGTGCCAGCAGTTACTGGGAGGGCCTTGGCGGGGAGCTGTTTTTT.

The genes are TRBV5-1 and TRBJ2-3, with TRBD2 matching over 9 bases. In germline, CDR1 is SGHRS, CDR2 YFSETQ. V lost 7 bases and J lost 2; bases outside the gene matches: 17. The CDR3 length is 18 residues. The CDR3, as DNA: TGCGCCAGCTCCAGGGGGGCTAGCGGGGCCCAAAACACAGATACGCAGTATTTT. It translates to CASSRGASGAQNTDTQYF.

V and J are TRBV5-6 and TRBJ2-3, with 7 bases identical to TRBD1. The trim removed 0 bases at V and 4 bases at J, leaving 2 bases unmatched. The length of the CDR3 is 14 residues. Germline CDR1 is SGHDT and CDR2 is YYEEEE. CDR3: CASSLGGGADTQYF. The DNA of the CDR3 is TGTGCCAGCAGCTTGGGAGGGGGCGCAGATACGCAGTATTTT.

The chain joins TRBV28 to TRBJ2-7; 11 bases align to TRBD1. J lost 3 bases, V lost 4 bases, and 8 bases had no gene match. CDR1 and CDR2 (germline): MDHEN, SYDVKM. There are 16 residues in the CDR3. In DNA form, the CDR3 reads TGTGCCAGCAGTTCGTCGGGACAGGGGGAGTTCTACGAGCAGTACTTC. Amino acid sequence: CASSSSGQGEFYEQYF.

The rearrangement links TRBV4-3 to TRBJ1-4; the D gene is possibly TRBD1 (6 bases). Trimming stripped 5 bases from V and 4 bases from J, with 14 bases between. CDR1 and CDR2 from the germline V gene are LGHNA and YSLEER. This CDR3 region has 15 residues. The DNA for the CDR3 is TGCGCCAGCAGCAAGAGGACAGTGGATAATGAAAAACTGTTTTTT. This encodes CASSKRTVDNEKLFF.

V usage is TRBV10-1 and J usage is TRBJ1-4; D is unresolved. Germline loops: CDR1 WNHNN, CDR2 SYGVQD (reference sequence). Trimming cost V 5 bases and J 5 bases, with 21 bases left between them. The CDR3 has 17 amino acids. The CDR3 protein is CASSCHCCKEQNEKLFF. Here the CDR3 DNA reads TGCGCCAGCAGTTGCCATTGTTGTAAGGAACAGAATGAAAAACTGTTTTTT.

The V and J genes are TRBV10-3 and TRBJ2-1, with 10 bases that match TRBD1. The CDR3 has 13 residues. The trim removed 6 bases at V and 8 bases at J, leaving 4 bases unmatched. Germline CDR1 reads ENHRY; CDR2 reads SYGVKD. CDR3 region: CAIRGTGAHEQFF. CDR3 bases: TGTGCCATCAGGGGGACAGGGGCCCATGAGCAGTTCTTC.

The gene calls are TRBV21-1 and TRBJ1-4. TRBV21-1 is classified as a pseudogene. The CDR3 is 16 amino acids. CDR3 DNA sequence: TGTGCCAGTGCAGCATGGAGGAGCGGAACTAATGAAAAACTGTTTTTT. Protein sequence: CASAAWRSGTNEKLFF.

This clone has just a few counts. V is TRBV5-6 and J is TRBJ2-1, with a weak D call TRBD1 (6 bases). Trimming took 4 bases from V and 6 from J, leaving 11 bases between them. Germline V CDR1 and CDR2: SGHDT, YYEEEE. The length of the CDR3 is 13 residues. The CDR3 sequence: CASSLGTPNEQFF. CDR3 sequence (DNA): TGTGCCAGCAGCCTAGGGACACCCAATGAGCAGTTCTTC.

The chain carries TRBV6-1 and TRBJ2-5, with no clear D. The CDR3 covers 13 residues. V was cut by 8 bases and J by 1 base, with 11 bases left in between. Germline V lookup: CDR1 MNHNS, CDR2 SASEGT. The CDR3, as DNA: TGTGCCAGCCGACTGGCTAGCCAAGAGACCCAGTACTTC. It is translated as CASRLASQETQYF.

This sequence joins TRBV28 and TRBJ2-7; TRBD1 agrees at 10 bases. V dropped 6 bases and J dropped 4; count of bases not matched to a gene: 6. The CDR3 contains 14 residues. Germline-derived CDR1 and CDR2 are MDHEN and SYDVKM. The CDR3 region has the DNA TGTGCCAGCAGGCCCCCGGGACAGGGGTACGAGCAGTACTTC. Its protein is CASRPPGQGYEQYF.

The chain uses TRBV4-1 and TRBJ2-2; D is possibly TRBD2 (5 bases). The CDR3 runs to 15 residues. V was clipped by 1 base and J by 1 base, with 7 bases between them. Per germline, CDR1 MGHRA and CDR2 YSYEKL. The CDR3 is CASSQGGLNTGELFF. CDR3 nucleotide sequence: TGCGCCAGCAGCCAAGGCGGGTTGAACACCGGGGAGCTGTTTTTT.

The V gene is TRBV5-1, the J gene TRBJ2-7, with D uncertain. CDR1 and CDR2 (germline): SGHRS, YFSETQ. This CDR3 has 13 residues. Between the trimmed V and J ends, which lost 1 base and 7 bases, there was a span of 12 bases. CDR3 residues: CASSLPGSREQYF. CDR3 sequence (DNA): TGCGCCAGCAGCTTGCCAGGTAGTAGGGAGCAGTACTTC. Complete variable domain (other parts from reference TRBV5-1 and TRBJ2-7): KAGVTQTPRYLIKTRGQQVTLSCSPISGHRSVSWYQQTPGQGLQFLFEYFSETQRNKGNFPGRFSGRQFSNSRSEMNVSTLELGDSALYLCASSLPGSREQYFGPGTRLTVT.

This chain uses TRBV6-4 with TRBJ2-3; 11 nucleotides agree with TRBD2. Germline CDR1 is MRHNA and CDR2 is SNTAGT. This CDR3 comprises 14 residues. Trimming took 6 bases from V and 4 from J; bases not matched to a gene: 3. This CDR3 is CASSSTSGADTQYF. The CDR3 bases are TGTGCCAGCAGCTCGACTAGCGGGGCAGATACGCAGTATTTT.

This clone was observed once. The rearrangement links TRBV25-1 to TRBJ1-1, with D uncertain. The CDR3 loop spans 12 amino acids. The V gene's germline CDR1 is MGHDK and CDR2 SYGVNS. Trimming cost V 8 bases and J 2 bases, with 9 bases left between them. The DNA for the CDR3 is TGTGCCAGCCGAATCGGTAACACTGAAGCTTTCTTT. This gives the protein CASRIGNTEAFF. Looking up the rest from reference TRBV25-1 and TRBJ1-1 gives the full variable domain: EADIYQTPRYLVIGTGKKITLECSQTMGHDKMYWYQQDPGMELHLIHYSYGVNSTEKGDLSSESTVSRIRTEHFPLTLESARPSHTSQYLCASRIGNTEAFFGQGTRLTVV.

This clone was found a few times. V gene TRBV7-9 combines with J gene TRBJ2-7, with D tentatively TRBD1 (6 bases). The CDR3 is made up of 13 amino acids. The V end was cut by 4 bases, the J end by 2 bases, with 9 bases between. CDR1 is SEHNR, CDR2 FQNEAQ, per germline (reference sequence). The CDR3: CASSSRGTYEQYF. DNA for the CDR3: TGTGCCAGCAGCTCTAGGGGGACCTACGAGCAGTACTTC. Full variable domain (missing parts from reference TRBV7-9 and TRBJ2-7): DTGVSQNPRHKITKRGQNVTFRCDPISEHNRLYWYRQTLGQGPEFLTYFQNEAQLEKSRLLSDRFSAERPKGSFSTLEIQRTEQGDSAMYLCASSSRGTYEQYFGPGTRLTVT.